The 8 T cell receptor beta chains reported below all come from one sample, sequenced in a study of long-term antiretroviral therapy in people with HIV (dated by TCRdb to between 2021 and 2024). The immunoSEQ hsTCRB v3.0 assay was used at survey level resolution for TRB variable region sequencing. The clones in this table, taken by TCRdb from immuneACCESS, are in-frame only. Not every clone is retained; where verified, under half of the shortfall comes from an unresolved V gene, and the cause of the rest is unknown. The sample data list fewer than 45,000 clones, and 75% to 85% of these were observed just once. Less than 6% of the sample belongs to the ten largest clones. The sample was unsorted PBMCs, taken 3.4 years after starting antiretroviral therapy. The source of these receptors is a man aged 25 to 40 with HIV.

The V call is TRBV15, the J call TRBJ2-5; 9 nucleotides match TRBD1. This CDR3 is built from 14 residues. The J segment lost 5 bases and the V segment lost 2 bases, leaving 3 bases of the junction unmatched. The germline gives CDR1 LNHNV, CDR2 YYDKDF (reference sequence). CDR3 amino acids: CATSRRQGGETQYF. The DNA for the CDR3 is TGTGCCACCAGCAGAAGACAGGGGGGGGAGACCCAGTACTTC.

The rearrangement uses TRBV30 and TRBJ2-2; D not certain. The CDR3 has 13 residues. In germline, CDR1 is GTSNPN, CDR2 SVGIG (reference sequence). Trimming stripped 3 bases from V and 5 bases from J, with 10 bases between. CDR3 sequence: CAWSRTGTGELFF. Here the CDR3 DNA reads TGTGCCTGGAGCCGGACCGGGACCGGGGAGCTGTTTTTT.

This chain connects TRBV4-3 to TRBJ1-4; 8 nucleotides align to TRBD1. This CDR3 is built from 15 residues. Germline V gives CDR1 LGHNA, CDR2 YSLEER. Losses at the gene ends were 0 bases for V and 7 bases for J; bases not matched to a gene: 4. The DNA of the CDR3 is TGCGCCAGCAGCCAAGATAGCAGGGGGCGTGAAAAACTGTTTTTT. Its protein product is CASSQDSRGREKLFF.

The rearrangement links TRBV27 to TRBJ2-1; D may be TRBD2 (6 bases). With 5 bases removed from V and 7 bases from J, the gap between germline ends came to 18 bases. CDR3 length: 15 amino acids. Germline-derived CDR1 and CDR2 are MNHEY and SMNVEV (reference sequence). The CDR3 nucleotides are TGTGCCAGCAGTAAGGAGGGGCAGTGGGGTAATGAGCAGTTCTTC. The encoded protein is CASSKEGQWGNEQFF.

The rearrangement links TRBV27 to TRBJ2-2; TRBD2 matches at 11 bases. V was pared by 7 bases and J by 4 bases, with 8 bases of the junction left unmatched. The length of the CDR3 is 16 residues. The germline CDR1 and CDR2 sequences are MNHEY and SMNVEV (reference sequence). The CDR3 protein is CASNLAGGPVTGELFF. The CDR3 bases are TGTGCCAGCAACTTAGCGGGAGGGCCGGTCACCGGGGAGCTGTTTTTT.

The genes are TRBV4-3 and TRBJ2-1; D is ambiguous. The CDR3 consists of 12 residues. The germline CDR1 and CDR2 sequences are LGHNA and YSLEER. The ends were cut back, 0 bases at V and 9 bases at J, with 6 bases in the middle. The CDR3 spells CASSQDLVEQFF. The CDR3, as DNA: TGCGCCAGCAGCCAAGATTTAGTTGAGCAGTTCTTC.

The V and J genes are TRBV11-2 and TRBJ2-2; D not resolved. Per the germline V gene, CDR1 is SGHAT and CDR2 is FQNNGV. V was trimmed by 5 bases and J by 2 bases, leaving 15 bases between them. The CDR3 has 16 amino acids. This chain's CDR3 is CASSRRLFYNTGELFF. The CDR3 DNA is TGTGCCAGCAGCCGAAGACTTTTCTATAACACCGGGGAGCTGTTTTTT. Looking up the rest from reference TRBV11-2 and TRBJ2-2 gives the full variable domain: EAGVAQSPRYKIIEKRQSVAFWCNPISGHATLYWYQQILGQGPKLLIQFQNNGVVDDSQLPKDRFSAERLKGVDSTLKIQPAKLEDSAVYLCASSRRLFYNTGELFFGEGSRLTVL.

This rearrangement joins TRBV7-2 to TRBJ2-1, with 11 bases matching TRBD2. The CDR3 covers 15 residues. The V gene end was trimmed by 3 bases and the J gene end by 7 bases; junction bases not matched to a gene: 5. Germline V CDR1 and CDR2: SGHTA, FQGNSA. CDR3 DNA: TGTGCCAGCAGCTTCTCTAGCGGGGGGCATAATGAGCAGTTCTTC. Protein sequence: CASSFSSGGHNEQFF.